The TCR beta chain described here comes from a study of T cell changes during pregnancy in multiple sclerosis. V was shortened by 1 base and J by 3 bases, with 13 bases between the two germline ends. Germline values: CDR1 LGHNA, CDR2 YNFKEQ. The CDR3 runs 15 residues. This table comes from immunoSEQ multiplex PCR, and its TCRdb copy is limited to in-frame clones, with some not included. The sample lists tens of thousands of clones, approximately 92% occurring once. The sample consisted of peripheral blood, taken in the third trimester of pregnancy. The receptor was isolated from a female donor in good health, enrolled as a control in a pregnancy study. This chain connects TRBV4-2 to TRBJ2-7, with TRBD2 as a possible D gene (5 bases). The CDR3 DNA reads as TGTGCCAGCAGCCAAGTGGGGAACCGGGACTACGAGCAGTACTTC. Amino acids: CASSQVGNRDYEQYF.